This TCR beta chain came from a study of shared clonotypes between healthy human individuals. Overall study context: Aged between 18 and 49, the donors were a couple of women and a few men.

Remarks on this clone: Its antigen is still unknown.

Study findings and constraints: Generation probability values for non-shared clonotypes were lower than those for clonotypes shared by all four donors. What limited the represented genetic and exposure-history diversity was the small number of donors.

The CDR3 is 13 amino acids. V dropped 2 bases and J dropped 11 bases, with 15 bases sitting between them. Per the germline V gene, CDR1 is MDHEN and CDR2 is SYDVKM. Profiling relied on immunoSEQ multiplex PCR, and the TCRdb table lists in-frame clones only, not all of them. Of approximately 2.3 million clones listed, more than 80% are singletons. The TCR was taken from a man younger than 35 in good health. Some clones in this sample may be carry-over from other donors' samples. This sequence joins TRBV28 and TRBJ1-2, with D perhaps TRBD1 (5 bases). Sequencing was done on a sample of naive CD4+ T cells from PBMCs. Documented subset: CD45RA+ positively selected. CDR3 DNA sequence: TGTGCCAGCAGTTTACTACAGGTTAGCGGGTACACCTTC. This translates into CASSLLQVSGYTF.